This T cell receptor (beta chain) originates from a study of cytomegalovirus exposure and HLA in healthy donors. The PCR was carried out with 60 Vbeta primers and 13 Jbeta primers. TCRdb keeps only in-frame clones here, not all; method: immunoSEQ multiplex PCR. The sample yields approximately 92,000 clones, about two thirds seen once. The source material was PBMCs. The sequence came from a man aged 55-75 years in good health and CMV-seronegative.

CDR3 nucleotides: TGCGCCAGCAGCGGTACTAGCGCTAGCTCCTACGAGCAGTACTTC. Encoded protein: CASSGTSASSYEQYF. The rearrangement links TRBV4-1 to TRBJ2-7; 7 bases align to TRBD2. Per germline, CDR1 MGHRA and CDR2 YSYEKL. This CDR3 has 15 amino acids. With V trimmed by 5 bases and J by 0 bases, 7 bases remained unmatched.